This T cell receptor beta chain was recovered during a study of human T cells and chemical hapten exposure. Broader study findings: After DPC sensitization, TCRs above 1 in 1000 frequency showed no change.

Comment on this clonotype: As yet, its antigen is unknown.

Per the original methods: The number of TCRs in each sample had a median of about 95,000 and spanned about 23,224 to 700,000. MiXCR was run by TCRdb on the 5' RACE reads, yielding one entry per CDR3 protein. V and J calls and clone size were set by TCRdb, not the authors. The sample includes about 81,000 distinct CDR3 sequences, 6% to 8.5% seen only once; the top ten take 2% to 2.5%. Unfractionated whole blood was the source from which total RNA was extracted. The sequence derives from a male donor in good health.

This CDR3 reads CASSRQASCNQPQHF. The CDR3, as DNA: TGTGCCAGTAGCCGACAGGCCTCTTGCAATCAGCCCCAGCATTTT. V and J are TRBV19 and TRBJ1-5, with D possibly being TRBD1 (6 bases). The CDR3 covers 15 residues. V was shortened by 6 bases and J by 2 bases, with 14 bases between the two germline ends. CDR1 and CDR2 (germline): LNHDA, SQIVND (reference sequence).